Below are 18 T cell receptor beta chains sequenced from a single sample in a study of blood T cell repertoires in COVID-19. Repertoires were generated with immunoSEQ multiplex PCR, while TCRdb's copy carries only in-frame clones and drops some. The sample holds 140,000 to 150,000 clones, approximately 80% seen once. Sequencing was done on a sample of peripheral blood. The receptors stem from a woman between 50 and 59 years old with acute or convalescent COVID-19.

The J gene is TRBJ1-6, the V gene TRBV30, with TRBD1 identical over 8 bases. Trimming took 0 bases from V and 10 from J; bases not matched to a gene: 5. Germline-derived CDR1 and CDR2 are GTSNPN and SVGIG (reference sequence). There are 14 residues in the CDR3. The CDR3 coding sequence is TGTGCCTGGAGTGTGGGGACAGGAGCATCACCCCTCCACTTT. It yields the protein CAWSVGTGASPLHF.

The CDR3 sequence is CASGRRFGATDTQYF. The CDR3 nucleotides are TGTGCCAGCGGCAGGCGGTTTGGGGCCACAGATACGCAGTATTTT. The chain links TRBV3-1 (or the pseudogene TRBV3-2) to TRBJ2-3, with TRBD1 as a possible D gene (5 bases). Looked up from germline, CDR1 is LGHDT and CDR2 is YNNKEL (reference sequence). The CDR3 totals 15 residues. V was pared by 8 bases and J by 2 bases, with 17 bases between.

This clone has only one observation. The chain combines TRBV7-8 with TRBJ1-2; D perhaps matches TRBD1 (5 bases). Germline lookup yields CDR1 SGHVS and CDR2 FQNEAQ. Trimming took off 0 bases at V and 6 bases at J, with 11 bases between the two ends. There are 14 residues in the CDR3. CDR3 loop: CASSLAAGGDGYTF. The CDR3 bases are TGTGCCAGCAGCTTAGCCGCCGGGGGGGATGGCTACACCTTC.

This rearrangement joins TRBV7-8 to TRBJ1-1; TRBD1 matches 12 bases. Germline-derived CDR1 and CDR2 are SGHVS and FQNEAQ. This CDR3 has 17 residues. J was trimmed by 0 bases and V by 4 bases; bases with no gene match: 6. DNA of the CDR3: TGTGCCAGCAGCTCGGCCGGGACAGGGGGCATGAACACTGAAGCTTTCTTT. It codes for CASSSAGTGGMNTEAFF.

This chain links TRBV6-5 with TRBJ1-1, with D unclear. This CDR3 region has 15 residues. V was trimmed by 2 bases and J by 1 base, leaving 11 bases between them. The germline V gene encodes CDR1 MNHEY and CDR2 SVGAGI. CDR3 amino acids: CASSYGGVANTEAFF. The CDR3 DNA sequence: TGTGCCAGCAGTTACGGCGGGGTCGCGAACACTGAAGCTTTCTTT.

CDR3 nucleotides: TGTGCCAGCAGTGAAGCGGGTGGGACACTGAATCAGCCCCAGCATTTT. Translated: CASSEAGGTLNQPQHF. V is TRBV6-1 and J is TRBJ1-5; tentatively, D is TRBD1 (6 bases). The CDR3 contains 16 residues. Trimming cost V 0 bases and J 4 bases, with 13 bases left between them. Germline V gives CDR1 MNHNS, CDR2 SASEGT.

Comments on this clone: The germline gene is not matched at one end of the junction; a read error may be the cause. The chain recombines TRBV6-6 with TRBJ2-6; a possible D gene is TRBD1 (5 bases). The CDR3 totals 16 residues. Per the germline V gene, CDR1 is MNHNY and CDR2 is SVGAGI (reference sequence). CDR3 sequence reads: CASSSRVNSEANVLTF. DNA for the CDR3: TGTGCCAGCAGTTCCAGGGTTAACTCTGAGGCCAACGTCCTGACTTTC.

The chain carries TRBV5-1 and TRBJ2-5; 7 nucleotides match TRBD1. The CDR3 has 15 amino acids. Trimming cost V 1 base and J 0 bases; bases outside gene matches: 3. Germline CDR1 is SGHRS and CDR2 is YFSETQ. This CDR3 reads CASSLTGDDQETQYF. The CDR3 DNA reads as TGCGCCAGCAGCTTGACAGGGGACGACCAAGAGACCCAGTACTTC.

This rearrangement joins TRBV6-5 to TRBJ2-7; D gene uncertain. The ends were cut back, 6 bases at V and 2 bases at J, with 14 bases in the middle. The CDR3 length is 14 residues. Germline V gene lookup returns CDR1 MNHEY and CDR2 SVGAGI. The CDR3 protein is CASRTTGLPYEQYF. The CDR3 DNA is TGTGCCAGCAGAACCACCGGGTTACCCTACGAGCAGTACTTC.

The chain has TRBV18 and TRBJ1-1; a possible D gene is TRBD1 (6 bases). Per the germline V gene, CDR1 is KGHSH and CDR2 is LQKENI. The V end lost 6 bases, the J end lost 9 bases, and 20 bases lay between the germline ends. There are 14 residues in the CDR3. The CDR3: CASSPRDTDSKAFF. The CDR3 region has the DNA TGTGCCAGCTCGCCCCGGGACACTGATAGTAAAGCTTTCTTT.

J is TRBJ1-1 and V is TRBV7-3, with D unclear. V gave up 0 bases and J gave up 1 base, with 9 bases separating them. Germline V lookup: CDR1 SGHTA, CDR2 FQGTGA. This CDR3 is 15 amino acids long. Here the CDR3 reads CASSLTRQPNTEAFF. Here the CDR3 DNA reads TGTGCCAGCAGCTTAACCAGGCAGCCGAACACTGAAGCTTTCTTT.

This sequence joins TRBV29-1 and TRBJ1-3; D is uncertain. V shed 4 bases and J shed 0 bases, with 7 bases lying between them. The CDR3 is made up of 13 amino acids. Germline loops: CDR1 SQVTM, CDR2 ANQGSEA. As DNA, the CDR3 is TGCAGCGTTGTCATTCACTCTGGAAACACCATATATTTT. This gives the protein CSVVIHSGNTIYF.

The chain carries TRBV29-1 and TRBJ2-3; 7 nucleotides match TRBD2. Trimming removed 4 bases from V and 2 bases from J; junction bases left unmatched: 12. The CDR3 is made up of 16 amino acids. CDR1 and CDR2 from the germline V gene are SQVTM and ANQGSEA. CDR3 region: CSVGRGEGRDTDTQYF. The CDR3 DNA reads as TGCAGCGTTGGACGTGGGGAGGGGAGGGACACAGATACGCAGTATTTT.

V gene TRBV5-1 combines with J gene TRBJ2-3, with TRBD1 matching over 8 bases. Looked up from germline, CDR1 is SGHRS and CDR2 is YFSETQ. Unmatched junction bases numbered 6, after V lost 2 bases and J lost 1 base. This CDR3 spans 16 amino acids. Here the CDR3 DNA reads TGCGCCAGCAGCTTACAGGGGGGCCCGGGCACAGATACGCAGTATTTT. Translated: CASSLQGGPGTDTQYF.

The CDR3 protein is CASSFSKGADTQYF. The CDR3 nucleotides are TGTGCCAGCAGCTTCAGTAAAGGGGCAGATACGCAGTATTTT. The chain carries TRBV7-3 and TRBJ2-3, with TRBD1 as a possible D gene (5 bases). V shed 3 bases and J shed 4 bases, with 11 bases lying between them. The CDR3 is 14 amino acids. Germline values: CDR1 SGHTA, CDR2 FQGTGA.

V and J are TRBV11-3 and TRBJ2-3, with a possible D match to TRBD2 (6 bases). Trimming pared 4 bases from V and 4 bases from J, leaving 12 bases between. The CDR3 has 14 residues. Germline values: CDR1 SGHNT, CDR2 YENEEA. The CDR3 sequence: CASSSRLDPDTQYF. The CDR3 nucleotides are TGTGCCAGCAGCTCTAGACTAGACCCAGATACGCAGTATTTT.

V is TRBV28 and J is TRBJ1-2; possible D gene TRBD1, 6 bases. Germline V gives CDR1 MDHEN, CDR2 SYDVKM. The V gene lost 0 bases and the J gene lost 7 bases, with 15 bases spanning the gap. This CDR3 is 15 amino acids long. CDR3 coding DNA: TGTGCCAGCAGTTTATGGGCAGGGGAGTTGGGTGGCTACACCTTC. Protein product: CASSLWAGELGGYTF.

The chain recombines TRBV2 with TRBJ2-7; a weak D match, TRBD1 (6 bases). Trimming took off 11 bases at V and 3 bases at J, with 14 bases between the two ends. The length of the CDR3 is 12 residues. Per the germline V gene, CDR1 is SNHLY and CDR2 is FYNNEI. The CDR3 coding sequence is TGTGCCTTCAGGACAGCCAACTACGAGCAGTACTTC. Translation gives CAFRTANYEQYF.